Each of the 12 T cell receptor beta chains below was sequenced from the same sample in a study of cytotoxic CD8 clonotypes in ibrutinib-treated CLL. The protocol was immunoSEQ multiplex PCR, while the TCRdb copy is restricted to in-frame clones and leaves out a portion. This sample has some 200,000 clones, with over 55% found just once. Sample: PBMCs, taken after 24 months of ibrutinib treatment. These receptor sequences come from a human donor with chronic lymphocytic leukemia.

The chain combines TRBV5-1 with TRBJ1-3; tentative D call: TRBD1 (6 bases). Germline CDR1 and CDR2: SGHRS and YFSETQ. V shed 3 bases and J shed 6 bases, with 10 bases lying between them. There are 13 residues in the CDR3. CDR3 region: CASSSGEENTIYF. CDR3 nucleotides: TGCGCCAGCAGCTCAGGGGAGGAAAACACCATATATTTT.

This chain connects TRBV18 to TRBJ1-1; D unresolved. Germline assignment: CDR1 KGHSH and CDR2 LQKENI. V gave up 3 bases and J gave up 0 bases, with 5 bases separating them. The CDR3 extends over 13 amino acids. The CDR3 DNA follows: TGTGCCAGCTCACCCGACATGAACACTGAAGCTTTCTTT. As protein: CASSPDMNTEAFF.

The rearrangement uses TRBV6-5 and TRBJ2-7, with D possibly being TRBD1 or TRBD2 (5 bases each). The CDR3 length is 13 residues. Looked up from germline, CDR1 is MNHEY and CDR2 is SVGAGI. The V gene lost 6 bases and the J gene lost 0 bases, with 9 bases spanning the gap. The CDR3 reads CASRGRSSYEQYF. In nucleotides, the CDR3 is TGTGCCAGCAGGGGACGGAGCTCCTACGAGCAGTACTTC.

The gene calls are TRBV10-3 and TRBJ1-2; D unclear. This CDR3 region has 13 residues. Deletions cut 2 bases from V and 2 bases from J, with 6 bases between. Germline CDR1 is ENHRY and CDR2 is SYGVKD. CDR3 loop: CAISEDKNYGYTF. For the CDR3, the DNA is TGTGCCATCAGTGAGGACAAAAACTATGGCTACACCTTC.

This chain joins TRBV30 and TRBJ1-2; no clear D. V lost 2 bases and J 4 bases, leaving 11 bases between the germline ends. There are 13 residues in the CDR3. Germline V gene sequence: CDR1 GTSNPN, CDR2 SVGIG (reference sequence). CDR3 sequence reads: CAWSSKYRYGYTF. CDR3 bases: TGTGCCTGGAGTTCTAAATACCGCTATGGCTACACCTTC.

The V call is TRBV7-8, the J call TRBJ2-7, with 12 bases identical to TRBD2. The CDR3 consists of 16 residues. Losses at the gene ends were 4 bases for V and 7 bases for J; bases not matched to a gene: 11. In germline, CDR1 is SGHVS, CDR2 FQNEAQ. This CDR3 is CASSSLFRLAGEEQYF. The DNA of the CDR3 is TGTGCCAGCAGCTCCCTCTTCCGACTAGCGGGAGAAGAGCAGTACTTC. Full variable domain (missing parts from reference TRBV7-8 and TRBJ2-7): GAGVSQSPRYKVAKRGQDVALRCDPISGHVSLFWYQQALGQGPEFLTYFQNEAQLDKSGLPSDRFFAERPEGSVSTLKIQRTQQEDSAVYLCASSSLFRLAGEEQYFGPGTRLTVT.

V usage is TRBV5-1 and J usage is TRBJ2-6; D unclear. V lost 5 bases and J lost 2, with 11 bases in between. The CDR3 runs to 15 residues. Germline assignment: CDR1 SGHRS and CDR2 YFSETQ. The CDR3 DNA reads TGCGCCAGCAGTTCCGGGCCGGCTGGGGCCAACGTCCTGACTTTC. Translated, it gives CASSSGPAGANVLTF. Full variable domain (remainder filled in from reference TRBV5-1 and TRBJ2-6): KAGVTQTPRYLIKTRGQQVTLSCSPISGHRSVSWYQQTPGQGLQFLFEYFSETQRNKGNFPGRFSGRQFSNSRSEMNVSTLELGDSALYLCASSSGPAGANVLTFGAGSRLTVL.

V is TRBV5-4 and J is TRBJ2-7, with 10 nucleotides matching TRBD2. Trimming cost V 4 bases and J 6 bases; bases outside gene matches: 7. Germline-derived CDR1 and CDR2 are SGHNT and YYREEE (reference sequence). The CDR3 has 14 residues. The CDR3 nucleotides are TGTGCCAGCAGCCTAAGGACTAGCGGTGGCGAGCAGTACTTC. Translated: CASSLRTSGGEQYF.

The CDR3 spells CASSPGFRDEQYF. CDR3 DNA sequence: TGTGCCAGCAGTCCAGGGTTCCGTGACGAGCAGTACTTC. The V call is TRBV28, the J call TRBJ2-7, with a possible D match to TRBD1 (5 bases). The CDR3 spans 13 residues. Germline-derived CDR1 and CDR2 are MDHEN and SYDVKM. Between the trimmed V and J ends, which lost 5 bases and 5 bases, there was a span of 13 bases.

The chain is built from TRBV6-6 and TRBJ2-7; D assignment may be TRBD1 or TRBD2 (5 bases each). This CDR3 is 14 amino acids long. The germline V and J ends were trimmed by 2 bases and 3 bases, with 11 bases remaining between them. Germline-derived CDR1 and CDR2 are MNHNY and SVGAGI (reference sequence). The CDR3 here is CASSYVGEYYEQYF. The DNA for the CDR3 is TGTGCCAGCAGTTACGTGGGGGAATACTACGAGCAGTACTTC.

The rearrangement links TRBV10-1 to TRBJ1-2, with D perhaps matching TRBD1 (6 bases). From germline, CDR1 is WNHNN and CDR2 SYGVQD (reference sequence). Deletions cut 4 bases from V and 6 bases from J, with 12 bases between. The CDR3 consists of 13 residues. CDR3 amino acids: CASSAGQTDGYTF. The CDR3 DNA is TGCGCCAGCAGTGCCGGACAGACAGATGGCTACACCTTC.

This chain joins TRBV7-8 and TRBJ1-2; 9 bases fit TRBD1. V shed 2 bases, J shed 3 bases, and the junction held 10 bases outside the gene matches. The CDR3 is made up of 17 amino acids. Germline CDR1 and CDR2: SGHVS and FQNEAQ. The CDR3 nucleotides are TGTGCCAGCAGCTTAATCGGGCGGGACAGGGTAGACTATGGCTACACCTTC. Residues: CASSLIGRDRVDYGYTF.